Presented here are 32 T cell receptor beta chains from one specimen sequenced in a study of beta chain features in type 1 diabetes. Study findings and constraints: TCRB CDR3s were moderately but significantly shorter in Type 1 diabetes patients in all four CD4+ subsets.

For these receptors, no antigen is known. cDNA synthesis used the whole RNA isolate, giving expressed TCRB sequences. Using immunoSEQ multiplex PCR, the repertoire was profiled, and TCRdb retains in-frame clones only, with some absent. The sample includes 300,000 to 350,000 clones, about 14% seen only once; the top ten take around 0.016%. The sample consisted of naive CD4+ T cells from blood. The receptors come from a woman between 18 and 29 years old with type 1 diabetes.

The chain is built from TRBV29-1 and TRBJ2-1, with 11 bases lining up with TRBD2. This CDR3 has 16 residues. The V and J ends lost 6 bases and 6 bases, in that order; junction bases with no gene match: 13. Looked up from germline, CDR1 is SQVTM and CDR2 is ANQGSEA. The CDR3 protein is CSVTIRLAGHGNEQFF. Written as DNA, the CDR3 is TGCAGCGTGACGATAAGACTAGCGGGACATGGCAATGAGCAGTTCTTC.

At least ten counts were recorded for this clone. The chain has TRBV29-1 and TRBJ2-6; 7 bases align to TRBD1. The CDR3 spans 17 residues. Germline V gene data show CDR1 as SQVTM and CDR2 as ANQGSEA. The junction had 11 bases not matched to a gene; V was cut back by 6 bases and J by 0 bases. The CDR3 region is CSVSPPGQSSGANVLTF. The CDR3 bases are TGCAGCGTATCACCACCGGGACAGAGCTCTGGGGCCAACGTCCTGACTTTC.

The chain recombines TRBV6-6 with TRBJ2-7, with TRBD1 matching 11 bases. CDR1 and CDR2 from the germline V gene are MNHNY and SVGAGI (reference sequence). The CDR3 contains 14 residues. Losses at the gene ends were 6 bases for V and 5 bases for J; bases not matched to a gene: 6. In DNA form, the CDR3 reads TGTGCCAGCAGACCGGGACAGGGGGAACACGAGCAGTACTTC. Translated: CASRPGQGEHEQYF.

This clone was seen a handful of times. The chain uses TRBV11-2 and TRBJ2-7; no clear D gene. CDR1 is SGHAT, CDR2 FQNNGV, per germline. The CDR3 has 14 residues. The V end was cut by 1 base, the J end by 7 bases, with 14 bases between. The chain's CDR3 is CASSLGADVSEQYV. The DNA of the CDR3 is TGTGCCAGCAGCTTAGGTGCGGATGTTAGTGAGCAGTACGTC.

The chain couples TRBV9 to TRBJ1-1; D is unresolved. The CDR3 extends over 13 amino acids. Germline lookup yields CDR1 SGDLS and CDR2 YYNGEE. Trimming shortened V by 4 bases and J by 3 bases, and 10 bases separated the two germline ends. CDR3 sequence reads: CASSPTRHTEAFF. The CDR3, as DNA: TGTGCCAGCAGCCCCACTAGACACACTGAAGCTTTCTTT.

The chain has TRBV5-5 and TRBJ2-7; 9 bases match TRBD2. The trim removed 0 bases at V and 6 bases at J, leaving 4 bases unmatched. The CDR3 sequence is 14 residues long. Per the germline V gene, CDR1 is SGHKS and CDR2 is YYEKEE (reference sequence). The CDR3 region has the DNA TGTGCCAGCAGCTTGGAGGGACTAGCAGGCGAGCAGTACGTC. Residues: CASSLEGLAGEQYV.

V is TRBV7-8 and J is TRBJ1-2; D is possibly TRBD1 (6 bases). The CDR3 length is 16 residues. The germline gives CDR1 SGHVS, CDR2 FQNEAQ. With 6 bases removed from V and 0 bases from J, the gap between germline ends came to 17 bases. The CDR3 loop is CASREDRTAANYGYTF. CDR3 nucleotides: TGTGCCAGCAGGGAAGACAGGACAGCAGCTAACTATGGCTACACCTTC.

A few counts support this clone. The rearrangement links TRBV21-1 to TRBJ1-5; the table's D call, TRBD1, was not checked against the DNA. TRBV21-1 is marked as a pseudogene. The length of the CDR3 is 13 residues. The CDR3, as DNA: TGTGCCAGCAGCAAGGCAGGGCATCAGCCCCAGCATTTT. This sequence encodes CASSKAGHQPQHF.

The sample holds a few counts of this clone. The chain has TRBV6-6 and TRBJ2-7; 9 bases agree with TRBD1. CDR1 is MNHNY, CDR2 SVGAGI, per germline (reference sequence). The CDR3 has 14 residues. V trimming: 5 bases; J trimming: 5 bases; junction bases outside the gene matches: 7. The CDR3: CASSPNDRGNEQYF. CDR3 bases: TGTGCCAGCAGTCCAAATGACAGGGGGAACGAGCAGTACTTC.

This clone was counted between two and nine times. The junction departs from the called germline gene at one end, perhaps through a read error. The chain has TRBV11-2 and TRBJ2-1; the D gene is possibly TRBD2 (5 bases). This CDR3 comprises 11 residues. In germline, CDR1 is SGHAT, CDR2 FQNNGV. For the CDR3, the DNA is TGTGCCAGCAGCTTTAACGGGGTTTCGGTCTTC. Translating gives CASSFNGVSVF.

This clone has more than one count but fewer than ten. The rearrangement uses TRBV7-2 and TRBJ2-7; no reliable D call. From germline, CDR1 is SGHTA and CDR2 FQGNSA. The CDR3 extends over 14 amino acids. With 1 base removed from V and 4 bases from J, the gap between germline ends came to 11 bases. The CDR3 spells CASSLVPVFYEQYF. The CDR3 DNA follows: TGTGCCAGCAGCTTAGTACCAGTCTTTTACGAGCAGTACTTC.

The V and J genes are TRBV4-1 and TRBJ2-7; a weak D match, TRBD1 (6 bases). The germline CDR1 and CDR2 sequences are MGHRA and YSYEKL. V lost 0 bases, J lost 3 bases, and 12 bases lay in between. CDR3 length: 15 amino acids. This CDR3 is CASSQDVDRNYEQYF. Written as DNA, the CDR3 is TGCGCCAGCAGCCAAGATGTGGACAGAAACTACGAGCAGTACTTC.

This clone was recorded a few times. Additional DNA sequences in this sample encode the identical CDR3. The rearrangement uses TRBV2 and TRBJ2-1, with D unclear. There are 12 residues in the CDR3. CDR1 is SNHLY and CDR2 is FYNNEI in the germline V gene. V was cut by 5 bases and J by 3 bases, with 5 bases left in between. CDR3 region: CASSYSYNEQFF. CDR3 bases: TGTGCCAGCAGTTACAGCTACAATGAGCAGTTCTTC.

This chain joins TRBV30 and TRBJ2-1, with 10 bases identical to TRBD2. This CDR3 contains 18 residues. The junction had 12 bases not matched to a gene; V was cut back by 0 bases and J by 4 bases. Germline loops: CDR1 GTSNPN, CDR2 SVGIG (reference sequence). As DNA, the CDR3 is TGTGCCTGGAGTGTATCGTCGGCCCCTAGCGGGAGATACAATGAGCAGTTCTTC. Protein sequence: CAWSVSSAPSGRYNEQFF.

V and J are TRBV11-2 and TRBJ2-5; 7 positions match TRBD2. This CDR3 spans 14 amino acids. V was pared by 0 bases and J by 9 bases, with 7 bases of the junction left unmatched. CDR1 is SGHAT and CDR2 is FQNNGV in the germline V gene. The chain's CDR3 is CASSLEGGRGAQYF. CDR3 coding DNA: TGTGCCAGCAGCTTAGAGGGGGGACGGGGGGCCCAGTACTTC. Full variable domain (missing parts from reference TRBV11-2 and TRBJ2-5): EAGVAQSPRYKIIEKRQSVAFWCNPISGHATLYWYQQILGQGPKLLIQFQNNGVVDDSQLPKDRFSAERLKGVDSTLKIQPAKLEDSAVYLCASSLEGGRGAQYFGPGTRLLVL.

This clone was recorded a few times. The chain is built from TRBV18 and TRBJ1-1; D unclear. Trimming pared 1 base from V and 8 bases from J, leaving 11 bases between. This CDR3 has 13 amino acids. The germline V gene has CDR1 KGHSH and CDR2 LQKENI. The CDR3 sequence is CASSPLLGLEAFF. Here the CDR3 DNA reads TGTGCCAGCTCACCACTCTTAGGACTCGAAGCTTTCTTT.

This clone was observed a handful of times. The chain uses TRBV7-9 and TRBJ1-2; unclear D gene. V gave up 5 bases and J gave up 2 bases, with 6 bases separating them. The CDR3 runs 12 residues. CDR1 SEHNR and CDR2 FQNEAQ come from the germline V gene (reference sequence). CDR3 nucleotides: TGTGCCAGCAGCCGAGTGAACTATGGCTACACCTTC. Translation gives CASSRVNYGYTF.

The chain recombines TRBV7-9 with TRBJ2-1; 9 bases are a match to TRBD2. Germline V lookup: CDR1 SEHNR, CDR2 FQNEAQ (reference sequence). CDR3 length equals 15 residues. V shed 3 bases, J shed 7 bases, and the junction held 7 bases outside the gene matches. The CDR3 reads CASSFGGRGANEQFF. The CDR3 bases are TGTGCCAGCAGCTTTGGCGGGAGGGGGGCAAATGAGCAGTTCTTC.

The chain has TRBV15 and TRBJ2-7; D is undetermined. Germline V gene data show CDR1 as LNHNV and CDR2 as YYDKDF (reference sequence). The V and J ends lost 4 bases and 5 bases respectively, with 12 bases between them. The CDR3 has 13 amino acids. The CDR3: CATSNSVINEQYF. DNA of the CDR3: TGTGCCACCAGCAATAGTGTCATCAACGAGCAGTACTTC.

The chain recombines TRBV29-1 with TRBJ1-1; tentative D call: TRBD1 (5 bases). CDR1 is SQVTM, CDR2 ANQGSEA, per germline. This CDR3 spans 13 amino acids. Trimming took off 3 bases at V and 1 base at J, with 9 bases between the two ends. The CDR3 region has the DNA TGCAGCGTTGAGGACACCCGGAACACTGAAGCTTTCTTT. This codes for CSVEDTRNTEAFF.

This chain joins TRBV28 and TRBJ2-5; 13 bases fit TRBD2. In germline, CDR1 is MDHEN, CDR2 SYDVKM. CDR3 length: 16 residues. V dropped 5 bases and J dropped 2; count of bases not matched to a gene: 5. The CDR3 sequence is CASSTPGLAGQETQYF. For the CDR3, the DNA is TGTGCCAGCAGTACACCGGGACTAGCGGGACAAGAGACCCAGTACTTC.

This clone appeared a few times. The chain links TRBV5-1 to TRBJ2-1, with D tentatively TRBD1 (5 bases). Germline CDR1 reads SGHRS; CDR2 reads YFSETQ. Between the trimmed V and J ends, which lost 2 bases and 8 bases, there was a span of 17 bases. This CDR3 has 15 amino acids. The CDR3 DNA follows: TGCGCCAGCAGCTTAGACAGATCTGGTGGCGATGAGCAGTTCTTC. Its protein is CASSLDRSGGDEQFF.

This clone was seen a few times. The chain is built from TRBV5-4 and TRBJ2-1; D is possibly TRBD2 (6 bases). Germline V lookup: CDR1 SGHNT, CDR2 YYREEE (reference sequence). The V gene lost 4 bases and the J gene lost 5 bases, with 19 bases spanning the gap. The CDR3 has 16 residues. CDR3 sequence (DNA): TGTGCCAGCAGCCGCCCCGGGAGCGGAGACGACAATGAGCAGTTCTTC. This gives the protein CASSRPGSGDDNEQFF.

J is TRBJ2-3 and V is TRBV11-1, with TRBD2 matching 9 bases. The CDR3 extends over 15 amino acids. Germline V gene sequence: CDR1 SGHAT, CDR2 FQDESV (reference sequence). Trimming cost V 5 bases and J 4 bases; bases outside gene matches: 7. CDR3 region: CASSPGLAKADTQYF. The CDR3 region has the DNA TGTGCCAGCAGCCCCGGACTAGCGAAAGCAGATACGCAGTATTTT.

The DNA for the CDR3 is TGTGCCAGTAGTCGCTCATTGGACATCTACGAGCAGTACTTC. This gives the protein CASSRSLDIYEQYF. The V gene is TRBV19, the J gene TRBJ2-7; the D gene is possibly TRBD1 (5 bases). The CDR3 totals 14 residues. The germline V gene encodes CDR1 LNHDA and CDR2 SQIVND (reference sequence). Trimming took off 5 bases at V and 3 bases at J, with 14 bases between the two ends.

This clone has more than one count but fewer than ten. The chain employs TRBV11-2 and TRBJ2-1, with D perhaps TRBD2 (6 bases). The CDR3 consists of 15 residues. Germline lookup yields CDR1 SGHAT and CDR2 FQNNGV. V was trimmed by 5 bases and J by 0 bases, leaving 11 bases between them. CDR3 loop: CASSIGGSSYNEQFF. The DNA for the CDR3 is TGTGCCAGCAGCATCGGGGGTAGCTCCTACAATGAGCAGTTCTTC.

The chain links TRBV7-2 to TRBJ1-1; 7 positions match TRBD1. This CDR3 is 14 amino acids long. The germline gives CDR1 SGHTA, CDR2 FQGNSA. Losses at the gene ends were 5 bases for V and 5 bases for J; bases not matched to a gene: 8. The CDR3 bases are TGTGCCAGCAGCGGAGGGGGCGCGAGGACTGAAGCTTTCTTT. It translates to CASSGGGARTEAFF.

This chain links TRBV5-4 with TRBJ2-1; unclear D gene. Germline V gene lookup returns CDR1 SGHNT and CDR2 YYREEE (reference sequence). Trimming stripped 4 bases from V and 4 bases from J, with 9 bases between. The CDR3 is 13 amino acids. The CDR3 region is CASSPTGYNEQFF. CDR3 bases: TGTGCCAGCAGCCCCACCGGGTACAATGAGCAGTTCTTC.

This clone has more than one count but fewer than ten. V usage is TRBV7-2 and J usage is TRBJ1-2; TRBD1 agrees at 8 bases. Looked up from germline, CDR1 is SGHTA and CDR2 is FQGNSA. Trimming cost V 4 bases and J 5 bases; bases outside gene matches: 6. The CDR3 is 14 amino acids. The CDR3 reads CASSYGQGWYGYTF. The CDR3 nucleotides are TGTGCCAGCAGCTACGGACAGGGCTGGTATGGCTACACCTTC.

The genes are TRBV28 and TRBJ2-1, with 8 bases lining up with TRBD2. J gave up 3 bases and V 6 bases, and 7 bases lay outside the gene matches. The CDR3 runs 15 residues. The germline gives CDR1 MDHEN, CDR2 SYDVKM. In nucleotides, the CDR3 is TGTGCCAGCAGCCGTCGCCTAGCGGGCTACAATGAGCAGTTCTTC. Its translation: CASSRRLAGYNEQFF.

This clone came up a few times. This sequence joins TRBV19 and TRBJ2-1; TRBD2 aligns across 7 bases. The ends lost 4 bases at V and 8 bases at J; junction bases unmatched: 17. CDR1 is LNHDA, CDR2 SQIVND, per germline (reference sequence). This CDR3 is built from 17 residues. CDR3 sequence (DNA): TGTGCCAGTAGTACCCATGCTATGAGGGAGGGCCGGGATGAGCAGTTCTTC. The encoded protein is CASSTHAMREGRDEQFF.

The J gene is TRBJ1-5, the V gene TRBV6-5; 7 positions match TRBD1. Germline lookup yields CDR1 MNHEY and CDR2 SVGAGI. There are 14 residues in the CDR3. V gave up 0 bases and J gave up 5 bases; unmatched junction bases: 1. The chain's CDR3 is CASSYSGQHQPQHF. The CDR3 coding sequence is TGTGCCAGCAGTTACTCGGGACAGCATCAGCCCCAGCATTTT.